This TCR beta chain stems from a study of blood T cell repertoires in COVID-19. This clone was seen a few times. Authors' analysis steps: It was from reference gene primer amplification that nucleated cell counts were estimated. Repertoires were generated with immunoSEQ multiplex PCR, while TCRdb's copy carries only in-frame clones and drops some. Clone size and the V and J calls come from that table; the DNA yielded D and trimming. The sample has some 100,000 clones, under 80% seen once. The sequence was collected from a man in his forties or fifties with acute or convalescent COVID-19. Sequenced material: peripheral blood.

The CDR3 nucleotides are TGTGCCAGTAGTATTGGGGACAATCAGCCTAATGAAAAACTGTTTTTT. Translating it yields CASSIGDNQPNEKLFF. The chain uses TRBV19 and TRBJ1-4, with D possibly matching TRBD1 (6 bases). With 3 bases removed from V and 3 bases from J, the gap between germline ends came to 14 bases. Germline V CDR1 and CDR2: LNHDA, SQIVND (reference sequence). The CDR3 sequence is 16 residues long.